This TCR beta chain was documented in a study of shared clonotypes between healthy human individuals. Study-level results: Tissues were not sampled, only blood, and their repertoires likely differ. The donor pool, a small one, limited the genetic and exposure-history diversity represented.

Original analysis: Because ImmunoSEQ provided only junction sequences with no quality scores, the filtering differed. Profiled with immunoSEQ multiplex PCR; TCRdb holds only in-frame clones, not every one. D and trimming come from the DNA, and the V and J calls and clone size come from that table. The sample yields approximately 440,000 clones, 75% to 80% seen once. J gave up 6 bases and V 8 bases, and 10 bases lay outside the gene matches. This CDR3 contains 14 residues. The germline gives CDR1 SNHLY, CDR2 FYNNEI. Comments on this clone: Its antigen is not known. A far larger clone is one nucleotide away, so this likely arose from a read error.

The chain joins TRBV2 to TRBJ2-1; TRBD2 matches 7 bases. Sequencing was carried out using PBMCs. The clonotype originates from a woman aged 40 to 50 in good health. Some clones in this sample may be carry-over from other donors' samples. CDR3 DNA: TGTGCCAGCCGGGCGGGAGCCAGCCGCAATGAGCAGTTCTTC. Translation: CASRAGASRNEQFF.